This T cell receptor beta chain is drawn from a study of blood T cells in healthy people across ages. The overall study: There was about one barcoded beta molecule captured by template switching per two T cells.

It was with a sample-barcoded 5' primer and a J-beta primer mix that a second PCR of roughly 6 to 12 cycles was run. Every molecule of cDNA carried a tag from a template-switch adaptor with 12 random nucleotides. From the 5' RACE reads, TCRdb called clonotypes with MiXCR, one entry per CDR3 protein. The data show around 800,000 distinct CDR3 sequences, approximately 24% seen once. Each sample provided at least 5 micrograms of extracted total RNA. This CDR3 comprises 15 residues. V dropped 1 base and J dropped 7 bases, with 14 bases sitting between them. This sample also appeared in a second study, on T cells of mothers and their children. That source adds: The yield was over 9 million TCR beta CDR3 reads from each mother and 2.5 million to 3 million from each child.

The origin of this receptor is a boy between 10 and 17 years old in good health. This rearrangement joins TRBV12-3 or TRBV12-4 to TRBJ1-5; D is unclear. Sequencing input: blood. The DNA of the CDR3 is TGTGCCAGCAGTTTAGGGGCCGGGGAAGGACAGCCCCAGCATTTT. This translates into CASSLGAGEGQPQHF.